A single TCR beta chain is shown here with its context. This record comes from a study of blood T cell repertoires in COVID-19. Whole-study context: Sites across the United States, Italy and Spain contributed samples from acute and convalescent COVID-19. PBMCs, B-cell-depleted T cells, or T cells provided the cDNA or gDNA that made up the material.

The germline gives CDR1 MNHEY, CDR2 SVGAGI. The CDR3 is made up of 12 amino acids. Deletions cut 6 bases from V and 7 bases from J, with 9 bases between. Repertoires were generated with immunoSEQ multiplex PCR, while TCRdb's copy carries only in-frame clones and drops some. The repertoire has about 410,000 clones, approximately 91% of them found once; the top ten carry under 2%. Seattle researchers signed up patients amid active infection and tracked them longitudinally. Sequenced input: peripheral blood. The genes are TRBV6-5 and TRBJ1-4; possibly TRBD1 for D (6 bases). This receptor was taken from a woman aged 40 to 55 with COVID-19, enrolled during active disease. CDR3 region: CASRRQAEKLFF. The CDR3 DNA follows: TGTGCCAGCAGGCGACAGGCTGAAAAACTGTTTTTT.